Presented here are 21 T cell receptor beta chains from one specimen sequenced in a study of regulatory T cells in long-lasting Graves disease (dated by TCRdb to about 2021). The time point label on this specimen signifies: persistent/refractory GD, antithyroid drugs over 5 years with positive TRAb. For both TCR sequencing and RNA sequencing, RNA was extracted from PBMCs using TRIzol. Libraries came from multiplex PCR. The sample was run on an Illumina HiSeq 4000. iRepertoire HTBI primers and Arm-PCR amplification of CDR3 regions were used to construct TCR beta libraries. TCRdb ran its own pipeline on the public reads, namely fastp trimming at Q25 and MiXCR clone calling, and kept in-frame beta chains. Rows are combined by CDR3 protein, so each entry shows the most common genes and DNA. For this sample the table gives some 450,000 distinct CDR3 sequences, of which about a quarter were detected only once. Roughly a quarter of the sample rests with the top ten.

Sequences were derived from peripheral blood mononuclear cells (PBMCs), sampled when the disease was refractory, from a patient treated with antithyroid drugs. The source of these receptors is a female donor with Graves disease.

The chain couples TRBV5-1 to TRBJ1-4; 8 nucleotides agree with TRBD1. The CDR3 length is 17 residues. Germline CDR1 reads SGHRS; CDR2 reads YFSETQ. The V segment lost 2 bases and the J segment 0 bases; nucleotides outside the gene matches: 6. The CDR3 loop is CASSFDQGATTNEKLFF. In DNA form, the CDR3 reads TGCGCCAGCAGCTTTGATCAGGGGGCGACAACTAATGAAAAACTGTTTTTT.

This clonotype has only a few counts. The chain links TRBV6-2 or TRBV6-3 to TRBJ2-1; the match to TRBD1 covers 7 bases. V was pared by 10 bases and J by 8 bases, with 14 bases of the junction left unmatched. Germline CDR1 MNHEY, CDR2 SVGEGT. The CDR3 is made up of 14 amino acids. In DNA form, the CDR3 reads TGTGCCACCTCTCCCGGACAGGCCAGCGATGAGCAGTTCTTC. Translating gives CATSPGQASDEQFF.

The V and J genes are TRBV3-1 and TRBJ1-5; the D is unclear. Germline CDR1 reads LGHDT; CDR2 reads YNNKEL (reference sequence). The V and J ends lost 1 base and 2 bases respectively, with 6 bases between them. The CDR3 is made up of 14 amino acids. Written as DNA, the CDR3 is TGTGCCAGCAGCCAAGGATACCGCAATCAGCCCCAGCATTTT. Its protein product is CASSQGYRNQPQHF.

With respect to this clonotype: The junction differs from germline at one of its ends, possibly a read error. This chain connects TRBV7-9 to TRBJ2-2; no clear D. The CDR3 has 15 residues. Germline CDR1 and CDR2: SEHNR and FQNEAQ (reference sequence). The chain's CDR3 is CAGSLVGGNTGELFF. The CDR3 DNA reads as TGTGCCGGCAGCTTAGTAGGTGGGAACACCGGGGAGCTGTTTTTT.

The chain is built from TRBV6-6 and TRBJ1-3; maybe TRBD1 (5 bases). CDR1 is MNHNY and CDR2 is SVGAGI in the germline V gene (reference sequence). There are 15 residues in the CDR3. V was shortened by 0 bases and J by 4 bases, with 10 bases between the two germline ends. The CDR3 reads CASSYSGQGGNTIYF. The CDR3 region has the DNA TGTGCCAGCAGTTACTCGGGCCAGGGAGGAAACACCATATATTTT.

This clonotype was observed a handful of times. J is TRBJ1-1 and V is TRBV7-2; D call uncertain. In germline, CDR1 is SGHTA, CDR2 FQGNSA. The CDR3 spans 17 residues. Trimming shortened V by 1 base and J by 4 bases, and 19 bases separated the two germline ends. The CDR3 here is CASSLDHSPLVGTEAFF. The CDR3 DNA is TGTGCCAGCAGCTTAGACCACAGCCCCCTAGTGGGCACTGAAGCTTTCTTT.

This clonotype has only one observation. The rearrangement links TRBV12-3 or TRBV12-4 to TRBJ2-1; TRBD2 is a possible D gene (6 bases). This CDR3 is built from 17 residues. V was shortened by 0 bases and J by 2 bases, with 14 bases between the two germline ends. The CDR3 loop reads CASSLAVADNTYNEQFF. The CDR3 DNA reads as TGTGCCAGCAGTTTAGCTGTAGCGGATAATACCTACAATGAGCAGTTCTTC.

This clonotype was seen a few times. Here the CDR3 DNA reads TGTGCCTACTGGACTAGCCGCACAGATACGCAGTATTTT. Translating gives CAYWTSRTDTQYF. The chain is built from TRBV30 and TRBJ2-3; TRBD2 matches at 8 bases. V lost 7 bases and J lost 1; bases outside the gene matches: 4. This CDR3 has 13 amino acids. Germline assignment: CDR1 GTSNPN and CDR2 SVGIG (reference sequence).

The rearrangement links TRBV30 to TRBJ1-2; 7 bases align to TRBD1. CDR1 is GTSNPN and CDR2 is SVGIG in the germline V gene (reference sequence). The V and J ends lost 0 bases and 10 bases, in that order; junction bases with no gene match: 2. The CDR3 contains 11 residues. The CDR3 sequence: CAWSVDRAYTF. DNA for the CDR3: TGTGCCTGGAGTGTAGACAGGGCCTACACCTTC.

This clonotype appeared many times. The DNA of the CDR3 is TGTGCCAGCAGCCTCCGCGGGACAGGGGGAAACTCCGAGCAGTACTTC. This sequence encodes CASSLRGTGGNSEQYF. The chain employs TRBV3-1 and TRBJ2-7; 11 positions agree with TRBD1. The length of the CDR3 is 16 residues. Germline CDR1 LGHDT, CDR2 YNNKEL (reference sequence). V was pared by 4 bases and J by 6 bases, with 11 bases of the junction left unmatched.

This clonotype showed up just a few times. J is TRBJ2-6 and V is TRBV19, with unresolved D. Germline lookup yields CDR1 LNHDA and CDR2 SQIVND (reference sequence). V shed 5 bases and J shed 4 bases, with 15 bases lying between them. The CDR3 is 16 residues long. The CDR3 here is CASSLGKGAGANVLTF. The CDR3 nucleotides are TGTGCCAGTAGTCTCGGTAAAGGTGCAGGGGCCAACGTCCTGACTTTC.

This clonotype was observed a handful of times. The CDR3 region has the DNA TGTGCCAGCAGCTTCTCGGCAGGAGATCAGCCCCAGCATTTT. This sequence encodes CASSFSAGDQPQHF. The chain is built from TRBV7-6 and TRBJ1-5; no clear D gene. The CDR3 has 14 residues. From germline, CDR1 is SGHVS and CDR2 FNYEAQ. V dropped 3 bases and J dropped 5 bases, with 11 bases sitting between them. Full variable domain (rest looked up from reference TRBV7-6 and TRBJ1-5): GAGVSQSPRYKVTKRGQDVALRCDPISGHVSLYWYRQALGQGPEFLTYFNYEAQQDKSGLPNDRFSAERPEGSISTLTIQRTEQRDSAMYRCASSFSAGDQPQHFGDGTRLSIL.

The sample holds many counts of this clonotype. CDR3: CASSWTDLSLSYEQYF. For the CDR3, the DNA is TGTGCCAGCAGTTGGACAGACCTTTCTCTCTCCTACGAGCAGTACTTC. V is TRBV7-8 and J is TRBJ2-7; D is perhaps TRBD1 (6 bases). The CDR3 has 16 residues. Germline CDR1 is SGHVS and CDR2 is FQNEAQ. V dropped 6 bases and J dropped 0 bases, with 18 bases sitting between them. Using reference TRBV7-8 and TRBJ2-7 for the parts outside the CDR3, the full variable domain is GAGVSQSPRYKVAKRGQDVALRCDPISGHVSLFWYQQALGQGPEFLTYFQNEAQLDKSGLPSDRFFAERPEGSVSTLKIQRTQQEDSAVYLCASSWTDLSLSYEQYFGPGTRLTVT.

This clonotype has at least ten counts. The V gene is TRBV6-5, the J gene TRBJ1-6, with 9 bases that match TRBD1. The ends lost 4 bases at V and 7 bases at J; junction bases unmatched: 8. The CDR3 sequence is 16 residues long. From germline, CDR1 is MNHEY and CDR2 SVGAGI. This CDR3 is CASSSTGGVKNSPLHF. The CDR3 DNA reads as TGTGCCAGCAGTTCGACAGGGGGAGTCAAAAATTCACCCCTCCACTTT.

The genes are TRBV28 and TRBJ2-1; D remains unclear. Trimming took off 6 bases at V and 4 bases at J, with 16 bases between the two ends. Germline V gene lookup returns CDR1 MDHEN and CDR2 SYDVKM. The CDR3 loop spans 15 amino acids. The CDR3 coding sequence is TGTGCCAGCAGCCGGCCTGGAGCGAGGTACAATGAGCAGTTCTTC. Residues: CASSRPGARYNEQFF.

This clonotype has at least ten counts. V and J are TRBV2 and TRBJ2-5; the D is unclear. Trimming removed 3 bases at V and 7 bases at J, with 6 bases between. Germline lookup yields CDR1 SNHLY and CDR2 FYNNEI. This CDR3 is 11 amino acids long. The chain's CDR3 is CASSEEGTQYF. Written as DNA, the CDR3 is TGTGCCAGCAGTGAGGAAGGGACCCAGTACTTC.

This clonotype was observed a few times. This chain joins TRBV6-2 or TRBV6-3 and TRBJ1-2; unclear D gene. This CDR3 comprises 13 residues. Trimming stripped 2 bases from V and 8 bases from J, with 12 bases between. The germline gives CDR1 MNHEY, CDR2 SVGEGT. The CDR3 region is CASSYGALSGYTF. In DNA, the CDR3 is TGTGCCAGCAGTTACGGAGCCCTTTCGGGCTACACCTTC.

Many counts were recorded for this clonotype. This sequence joins TRBV7-9 and TRBJ2-5; 7 bases fit TRBD2. The CDR3 is 14 residues long. Unmatched junction bases numbered 6, after V lost 5 bases and J lost 3 bases. CDR1 and CDR2 from the germline V gene are SEHNR and FQNEAQ (reference sequence). CDR3 in amino acids: CASSDGLGKETQYF. The CDR3 DNA reads TGTGCCAGCAGCGACGGACTAGGCAAAGAGACCCAGTACTTC.

As concerns this clonotype: A much larger clone differs from this one at a single base, so this may be a read error. This sequence joins TRBV2 and TRBJ2-2; TRBD2 matches 12 bases. The CDR3 is 15 amino acids. Germline-derived CDR1 and CDR2 are SNHLY and FYNNEI. Written as DNA, the CDR3 is TGTGCCAACAGTGGGACTAGCGGGTACACCGGGGAGCTGTTTTTT. Translation gives CANSGTSGYTGELFF.

This chain connects TRBV30 to TRBJ1-2; TRBD1 matches 7 bases. The CDR3 is 15 amino acids. With 4 bases clipped from V and 0 bases from J, the junction kept 8 bases outside the gene matches. Per germline, CDR1 GTSNPN and CDR2 SVGIG (reference sequence). CDR3: CAWNPGQAANYGYTF. CDR3 bases: TGTGCCTGGAATCCTGGACAGGCAGCTAACTATGGCTACACCTTC. Together with reference TRBV30 and TRBJ1-2, the CDR3 gives the full variable domain: SQTIHQWPATLVQPVGSPLSLECTVEGTSNPNLYWYRQAAGRGLQLLFYSVGIGQISSEVPQNLSASRPQDRQFILSSKKLLLSDSGFYLCAWNPGQAANYGYTFGSGTRLTVV.

In its sample, this clonotype was seen many times. The chain recombines TRBV28 with TRBJ1-2; D gene unclear. Germline V lookup: CDR1 MDHEN, CDR2 SYDVKM. There are 13 residues in the CDR3. V dropped 3 bases and J dropped 2 bases, with 7 bases sitting between them. The DNA of the CDR3 is TGTGCCAGCAGTTTCGGGGTAAACTATGGCTACACCTTC. It is translated as CASSFGVNYGYTF.